The 29 T cell receptor beta chains presented below share a single source sample, sequenced in a study of CD8 T cells in Susac syndrome. The RNA input was roughly 0.45 to 1 ug, and it was reverse transcribed with random hexamers. Each CDR3 protein gets one entry after TCRdb re-called the immunoSEQ multiplex PCR reads with MiXCR. The table has more than 100,000 distinct CDR3 sequences, approximately 79% seen once. Material for sequencing was CD8+ T cells from PBMCs. The receptor set was obtained from a human donor with multiple sclerosis.

The genes are TRBV24-1 and TRBJ2-1, with 7 bases fitting TRBD1. The ends lost 0 bases at V and 10 bases at J; junction bases unmatched: 5. Germline CDR1 is KGHDR and CDR2 is SFDVKD. The CDR3 is 14 residues long. The CDR3: CATSDLVGTEEQFF. The CDR3 nucleotides read TGTGCCACCAGTGATTTGGTAGGGACAGAAGAGCAGTTCTTC.

V gene TRBV7-9 combines with J gene TRBJ2-3, with D perhaps TRBD1 or TRBD2 (5 bases each). Trimming stripped 0 bases from V and 6 bases from J, with 16 bases between. The CDR3 is made up of 16 amino acids. Germline CDR1 and CDR2: SEHNR and FQNEAQ (reference sequence). The CDR3 DNA reads TGTGCCAGCAGCTTAGCTAGCGCCCCAGGGTCGGATACGCAGTATTTT. Translation: CASSLASAPGSDTQYF.

The CDR3 DNA is TGTGCCAGCAGTAGCAGGGTTGTAGATACGCAGTATTTT. Translation: CASSSRVVDTQYF. This sequence joins TRBV11-2 and TRBJ2-3; D may be TRBD1 (5 bases). Per the germline V gene, CDR1 is SGHAT and CDR2 is FQNNGV. CDR3 length: 13 residues. Trimming took off 6 bases at V and 5 bases at J, with 12 bases between the two ends.

V gene TRBV7-9 combines with J gene TRBJ1-2; TRBD1 matches at 8 bases. Losses at the gene ends were 7 bases for V and 3 bases for J; bases not matched to a gene: 13. Germline CDR1 is SEHNR and CDR2 is FQNEAQ (reference sequence). CDR3 size: 16 residues. The CDR3 loop reads CASTKTGGVVHYGYTF. Here the CDR3 DNA reads TGTGCCAGCACGAAAACAGGGGGAGTTGTGCACTATGGCTACACCTTC.

This clonotype was counted between two and nine times. The chain recombines TRBV5-4 with TRBJ2-7; maybe TRBD2 (5 bases). The CDR3 contains 14 residues. V lost 1 base to trimming and J lost 6 bases, with 14 bases between them. The germline gives CDR1 SGHNT, CDR2 YYREEE (reference sequence). The CDR3: CASSLSGSPVEQYV. The CDR3 DNA follows: TGTGCCAGCAGCTTGAGCGGTAGCCCGGTCGAGCAGTACGTC.

The CDR3 DNA sequence: TGTGCCAGCAGCCCCGGACAGACCTACAATGAGCAGTTCTTC. Translating gives CASSPGQTYNEQFF. The V gene is TRBV12-3 or TRBV12-4, the J gene TRBJ2-1, with D possibly TRBD1 on 6 matching bases. The CDR3 loop spans 14 amino acids. The V end lost 6 bases, the J end lost 2 bases, and 11 bases lay between the germline ends.

This clonotype was found a few times. J is TRBJ1-1 and V is TRBV30; no clear D. Germline V gives CDR1 GTSNPN, CDR2 SVGIG (reference sequence). This CDR3 contains 12 residues. V lost 0 bases to trimming and J lost 4 bases, with 6 bases between them. CDR3 loop: CAWSVSGTEAFF. CDR3 DNA: TGTGCCTGGAGTGTATCCGGCACTGAAGCTTTCTTT.

The chain combines TRBV4-1 with TRBJ2-3; 14 bases match TRBD2. Germline V gene lookup returns CDR1 MGHRA and CDR2 YSYEKL. The CDR3 consists of 17 residues. With V trimmed by 0 bases and J by 3 bases, 2 bases remained unmatched. The CDR3 DNA sequence: TGCGCCAGCAGCCAAGAGGGACTAGCGGGAGAAACAGATACGCAGTATTTT. This gives the protein CASSQEGLAGETDTQYF.

The chain is built from TRBV27 and TRBJ2-6; possible D gene TRBD1, 6 bases. Germline V gene lookup returns CDR1 MNHEY and CDR2 SMNVEV (reference sequence). Trimming removed 2 bases at V and 0 bases at J, with 23 bases between. The CDR3 has 21 amino acids. CDR3 amino acids: CASSLIGALQGYDSGANVLTF. CDR3 sequence (DNA): TGTGCCAGCAGTTTAATTGGGGCTCTACAGGGATATGACTCTGGGGCCAACGTCCTGACTTTC.

This clonotype was found a few times. This chain joins TRBV6-5 and TRBJ2-2; D might be TRBD2 (5 bases). CDR1 and CDR2 from the germline V gene are MNHEY and SVGAGI. V was shortened by 6 bases and J by 5 bases, with 16 bases between the two germline ends. This CDR3 comprises 15 residues. The CDR3 spells CASSPAFGETGELFF. The CDR3 DNA reads as TGTGCCAGCAGCCCTGCCTTCGGGGAGACCGGGGAGCTGTTTTTT.

The genes are TRBV2 and TRBJ1-2, with D unresolved. CDR3 length equals 12 residues. The ends were cut back, 10 bases at V and 2 bases at J, with 11 bases in the middle. CDR1 SNHLY and CDR2 FYNNEI come from the germline V gene. The CDR3 region is CATPDKNYGYTF. The CDR3, as DNA: TGTGCCACACCAGACAAGAACTATGGCTACACCTTC.

V usage is TRBV27 and J usage is TRBJ1-5; 7 bases fit TRBD1. V lost 5 bases to trimming and J lost 6 bases; unmatched junction nucleotides: 10. CDR1 MNHEY and CDR2 SMNVEV come from the germline V gene (reference sequence). This CDR3 is 15 amino acids long. CDR3 protein: CASSPLTGFGQPQHF. Written as DNA, the CDR3 is TGTGCCAGCAGTCCTTTGACAGGGTTTGGTCAGCCCCAGCATTTT.

CDR3 in amino acids: CASSSDESLARRTHNEQFF. CDR3 nucleotide sequence: TGTGCCAGCAGCTCCGATGAAAGTTTAGCGAGGAGGACCCACAATGAGCAGTTCTTC. The V gene is TRBV11-2, the J gene TRBJ2-1; the D gene is possibly TRBD2 (5 bases). Germline loops: CDR1 SGHAT, CDR2 FQNNGV. The germline V and J ends were trimmed by 4 bases and 5 bases, with 27 bases remaining between them. This CDR3 contains 19 residues. Complete variable domain (other parts from reference TRBV11-2 and TRBJ2-1): EAGVAQSPRYKIIEKRQSVAFWCNPISGHATLYWYQQILGQGPKLLIQFQNNGVVDDSQLPKDRFSAERLKGVDSTLKIQPAKLEDSAVYLCASSSDESLARRTHNEQFFGPGTRLTVL.

The chain has TRBV4-2 and TRBJ1-2; D is perhaps TRBD1 (5 bases). V lost 6 bases and J lost 8, with 16 bases in between. Germline CDR1 LGHNA, CDR2 YNFKEQ. The CDR3 covers 13 residues. CDR3 nucleotides: TGTGCCAGCAGAGGGGAGGAACTTAGGGGCTACACCTTC. It yields the protein CASRGEELRGYTF.

The rearrangement links TRBV3-1 to TRBJ1-1; D not resolved. Between the trimmed V and J ends, which lost 1 base and 0 bases, there was a span of 3 bases. CDR1 and CDR2 from the germline V gene are LGHDT and YNNKEL (reference sequence). This CDR3 comprises 13 residues. The chain's CDR3 is CASSQVLNTEAFF. CDR3 sequence (DNA): TGTGCCAGCAGCCAAGTGCTGAACACTGAAGCTTTCTTT.

The CDR3 is CASKGLTGTFYEQYF. The CDR3 DNA sequence: TGTGCCAGCAAAGGTTTAACCGGGACCTTCTACGAGCAGTACTTC. The chain is built from TRBV12-3 or TRBV12-4 and TRBJ2-7; perhaps D is TRBD1 or TRBD2 (5 bases each). V was cut by 7 bases and J by 3 bases, with 19 bases left in between. The CDR3 has 15 residues.

The chain is built from TRBV12-3 or TRBV12-4 and TRBJ2-3; 8 nucleotides agree with TRBD2. The V segment lost 3 bases and the J segment 5 bases; nucleotides outside the gene matches: 7. CDR3 length: 15 amino acids. The CDR3 sequence: CASSFSGIRGDTQYF. In nucleotides, the CDR3 is TGTGCCAGCAGTTTTAGCGGGATACGTGGAGATACGCAGTATTTT.

The J gene is TRBJ1-2, the V gene TRBV21-1. TRBV21-1 is a pseudogene. The CDR3 is 14 residues long. CDR3 sequence (DNA): TGTGCCAGCAGCACTAGGGTGGCTCTCTATGGCTACACCTTC. This codes for CASSTRVALYGYTF.

CDR3 coding DNA: TGTGCCAGTAGACAGGGATATGGCTACACCTTC. It translates to CASRQGYGYTF. The V call is TRBV19, the J call TRBJ1-2; a possible D gene is TRBD1 (6 bases). This CDR3 is 11 amino acids long. Looked up from germline, CDR1 is LNHDA and CDR2 is SQIVND (reference sequence). The ends were cut back, 6 bases at V and 5 bases at J, with 7 bases in the middle. The variable domain in full, with the rest retrieved from reference TRBV19 and TRBJ1-2, is DGGITQSPKYLFRKEGQNVTLSCEQNLNHDAMYWYRQDPGQGLRLIYYSQIVNDFQKGDIAEGYSVSREKKESFPLTVTSAQKNPTAFYLCASRQGYGYTFGSGTRLTVV.

V is TRBV19 and J is TRBJ1-2, with a weak D call TRBD1 (6 bases). V was clipped by 5 bases and J by 6 bases, with 10 bases between them. CDR3 length: 12 residues. Germline V gene data show CDR1 as LNHDA and CDR2 as SQIVND (reference sequence). The CDR3 protein is CASSGDRNGYTF. The CDR3 nucleotides are TGTGCCAGTAGTGGCGACAGGAATGGCTACACCTTC.

The chain recombines TRBV11-3 with TRBJ2-2; possibly TRBD1 for D (8 bases). The germline V gene has CDR1 SGHNT and CDR2 YENEEA. Trimming removed 7 bases from V and 1 base from J, with 16 bases in between. The CDR3 runs 16 residues. The CDR3 protein is CASTDGGTGNTGELFF. The CDR3, as DNA: TGTGCCAGCACCGACGGGGGGACAGGGAACACCGGGGAGCTGTTTTTT.

This rearrangement joins TRBV6-1 to TRBJ2-7, with 9 bases that match TRBD1. The CDR3 is 15 residues long. The junction had 12 bases not matched to a gene; V was cut back by 6 bases and J by 6 bases. In germline, CDR1 is MNHNS, CDR2 SASEGT. The CDR3 region is CASSHPGTGLGEQYF. For the CDR3, the DNA is TGTGCCAGCAGCCACCCCGGGACAGGGCTCGGCGAGCAGTACTTC.

The chain links TRBV7-9 to TRBJ2-1; 8 bases are shared with TRBD2. Per the germline V gene, CDR1 is SEHNR and CDR2 is FQNEAQ (reference sequence). The CDR3 contains 16 residues. Losses at the gene ends were 5 bases for V and 4 bases for J; bases not matched to a gene: 10. The CDR3 bases are TGTGCCAGCAGCCCCCGGGGGGGGATGAAATACAATGAGCAGTTCTTC. As protein: CASSPRGGMKYNEQFF.

This clonotype was counted a few times. One junction end does not reproduce the germline sequence, and a read error may be involved. The V and J genes are TRBV4-1 and TRBJ2-1; maybe TRBD2 (7 bases). The length of the CDR3 is 15 residues. CDR1 and CDR2 from the germline V gene are MGHRA and YSYEKL. CDR3 in DNA: TGCGCCAGCAGTCAAGGGAGGGGGAGGGACAATGAGCAGTTCTTC. Its translation is CASSQGRGRDNEQFF.

This clonotype was seen once. The V gene is TRBV2, the J gene TRBJ1-2; TRBD1 is a possible D gene (5 bases). The V gene lost 3 bases and the J gene lost 0 bases, with 11 bases spanning the gap. The CDR3 runs 15 residues. CDR1 is SNHLY, CDR2 FYNNEI, per germline. In DNA, the CDR3 is TGTGCCAGCAGTGAGGTCCAGGGCGCTAACTATGGCTACACCTTC. Residues: CASSEVQGANYGYTF.

The chain employs TRBV2 and TRBJ2-7; the D gene is possibly TRBD1 (5 bases). Per the germline V gene, CDR1 is SNHLY and CDR2 is FYNNEI. With 7 bases removed from V and 4 bases from J, the gap between germline ends came to 11 bases. The CDR3 has 12 residues. For the CDR3, the DNA is TGTGCCAGCACCCTAGGGGTTTACGAGCAGTACTTC. It translates to CASTLGVYEQYF.

This chain links TRBV11-2 with TRBJ2-3, with 8 bases identical to TRBD2. With 4 bases clipped from V and 5 bases from J, the junction kept 8 bases outside the gene matches. This CDR3 comprises 15 residues. Germline V lookup: CDR1 SGHAT, CDR2 FQNNGV. Here the CDR3 DNA reads TGTGCCAGCAGCTCGAGCGGGAGTAGGGTAGATACGCAGTATTTT. It codes for CASSSSGSRVDTQYF.

The chain uses TRBV5-1 and TRBJ2-2, with a possible D match to TRBD1 (5 bases). This CDR3 region has 13 residues. Germline V gene data show CDR1 as SGHRS and CDR2 as YFSETQ. Trimming left V 4 bases short and J 6 bases short, with 10 bases between. The CDR3 DNA reads TGCGCCAGCAGCCTCGACAGTCCCGGGGAGCTGTTTTTT. Amino acid sequence: CASSLDSPGELFF.

V gene TRBV7-3 combines with J gene TRBJ2-3; D is possibly TRBD1 or TRBD2 (5 bases each). CDR1 and CDR2 from the germline V gene are SGHTA and FQGTGA. The CDR3 runs to 14 residues. V lost 2 bases and J lost 4, with 10 bases in between. The CDR3: CASSLVGGSDTQYF. The CDR3 DNA sequence: TGTGCCAGCAGCTTAGTTGGGGGTTCAGATACGCAGTATTTT.